This T cell receptor beta chain originates from a study of T cell responses to AZD1222 COVID-19 vaccine. Germline V gene sequence: CDR1 SGHRS, CDR2 YFSETQ. The CDR3 totals 15 residues. Trimming left V 4 bases short and J 0 bases short, with 13 bases between. Clones were sequenced by immunoSEQ multiplex PCR, and TCRdb holds only the in-frame ones, with some missing. The repertoire holds 130,000 to 150,000 clones, with approximately 90% as singletons. The chain recombines TRBV5-1 with TRBJ1-2; the D is unclear. Sample: peripheral blood, taken on day 0 of AZD1222 vaccination. The receptor was isolated from an adult in good health. This CDR3 is CASSTGSGANYGYTF. CDR3 sequence (DNA): TGCGCCAGCAGCACCGGGTCCGGGGCTAACTATGGCTACACCTTC.